This TCR beta chain was recorded in a study of cytomegalovirus exposure and HLA in healthy donors (dated by TCRdb to 2017 to 2019). About the full investigation: In an earlier analysis of 450 to 750 of the donors, 250 to 300 Gb of sequence data and approximately 100 million unique TCR beta sequences from about 190 million T cells were reported. About 310 gigabases of sequencing data and approximately 85 million unique TCR sequences were included in an early release covering 500 to 750 HLA-typed donors. Among the roughly 400 genotyped donors, more than 70% belonged to the genetic ancestry cluster associated with self-reported Caucasian donors. The aim of the study was to test whether cataloging public T cell receptors could identify signatures of past pathogen exposure. Using immunosequencing, the study profiled T cell repertoires from fewer than 700 subjects and related those repertoires to cytomegalovirus serostatus. Along with the 666-subject first cohort, a separate validation cohort of 120 different subjects was used. High-throughput TCR immunosequencing, statistical association of individual TCRs with disease status, and machine learning were combined to predict cytomegalovirus infection status. In a later analysis, previously published TCR beta repertoires from 666 donors were re-analyzed and high-resolution HLA genotyping was added so that TCR occurrence patterns could be studied. In the later analysis, no new phenotypic data were used to find candidate immune exposures; instead, reliance was placed on TCR beta sequences and their occurrence across donors. In an earlier analysis of 587 of the donors, high-throughput TCR beta sequencing was used to judge whether each TCR beta V gene segment behaved as functional or pseudogenic. Alongside the repertoire data, information on donor age, sex, ethnicity and CMV serostatus was compiled. A later genetic analysis took genome-wide SNP genotypes for about 65% of the roughly 670 donors and used that subset as a discovery cohort. All discovery cohort repertoires had been generated on a single sequencing platform. HLA typing included class I and class II loci at four-digit resolution. The number of donors typed differed by locus, with about 629-640 for A, B, C, DRB1 and DQB1, around 560 for DQA1, nearly 610 for DPA1, and approximately 470 for DPB1. About 5 DR-DQ haplotypes were handled as single units for association and clustering, since linkage in the cohort was strong. Among over 350 genotyped donors of the cohort, an average of roughly 240,000 unique TCR beta nucleotide sequences were sequenced per donor, around 18% of them non-productive. The paper as a whole reports these results and caveats: For the cohort, immune exposure information was limited to CMV serostatus. When HLA alleles, especially DR and DQ, strongly co-occurred, attributing TCR associations to individual alleles was difficult. Because HLA typing was unavailable for some donors at each locus, only the typed subset was used in association tests. Correlated functional status among segregating V segments might reflect linkage disequilibrium, but an unknown experimental factor could not be ruled out. At a false discovery rate of 0.05, a later analysis linked around 15,000 TCR beta sequences to specific HLA alleles. A further reported finding was that TCR beta sequences accurately predicted the HLA-A and HLA-B alleles for most subjects in the first cohort. The presence/absence analyses assumed that sequencing depth was roughly uniform across donors, and that assumption may not be true. The sequencing pipeline was judged likely to have produced a cluster of highly shared sequence variants as a technical artifact. Broadly in line with IMGT annotations, most TCR beta V segments showed up in productive rearrangements about 90% or about 30% of the time in an earlier analysis of about 500 of the donors. The classifier was reported to diagnose cytomegalovirus status with high specificity and sensitivity in both the original and validation cohorts. In a later genetic analysis, a missense DCLRE1C variant was associated with V-gene and J-gene trimming of TCR beta chains, and the association was replicated in an independent cohort. The earlier analysis of fewer than 750 of the donors excluded seventeen rarely observed V segments, including chromosome 9 orphons, because counts were too low. A few of the identified cytomegalovirus-associated TCR beta chains were confirmed in vitro to be specific for cytomegalovirus antigens. In a later analysis, most CMV-associated TCR beta chains were found to appear HLA-restricted, with HLA associations seemingly driven largely by CMV exposure. Some IMGT-functional V segments, including TRBV6-2 and TRBV6-3, could not be distinguished by the 87-base-pair reads and were therefore excluded. According to a later genetic analysis, donors in an Asian-associated ancestry cluster had fewer N-insertions in productive TCRs than the roughly 700-donor mean. A later analysis found that TCR association rates varied across HLA loci, with DRB1 alleles showing the most associated TCRs and HLA-C alleles the fewest. In a later analysis, several top co-occurrence clusters were reported to appear linked to parvovirus B19, influenza, CMV and Epstein-Barr virus. Compared with equally common non-associated chains, HLA-associated TCR beta chains in a later analysis were more clonally expanded and had lower generation probabilities. The study gave a list of 150 to 200 TCR beta chains associated with cytomegalovirus. In this cohort, only TCR beta chains were sequenced, and detectable features were limited by the absence of alpha or paired-chain data. The authors suggested that the approach could potentially be generalized to other disease states and immunological phenotypes. While some public TCRs were present in many individuals, most TCR sequences turned up only very rarely across donors.

In total, more than 500 healthy bone marrow donors made up the cohort. All cohort members were sampled while nominally healthy, although unrecorded immune exposures were likely present. The donor was CMV seronegative and was included in the group of hundreds of seronegative cohort members. A peripheral blood sample was collected from each donor, and TCR beta sequencing was performed on peripheral blood mononuclear cells. Genomic DNA was extracted from the blood cell samples with the Qiagen DNeasy Blood Extraction Kit. Worth noting for this clone: Its binding antigen is unknown. Base qualities are not at hand, and no much larger clone is one base apart.

Receptor libraries were prepared by the immunoSEQ multiplex PCR assay. A mixture of 60 forward primers for TCR Vbeta segments and 13 reverse primers for TCR Jbeta segments was used in the multiplex PCR. Amplification of the CDR3 region of rearranged TCR beta genes was performed with a multiplex PCR assay on genomic DNA. Amplified TCR beta libraries were sequenced as 87-base-pair reads on the Illumina HiSeq System. From the authors' description of their analysis: In a later analysis, 80 million or so unique TCR beta chains were counted across the 500 to 850 repertoires, and roughly 9.9 million of these chains were shared by at least two donors. A nearest-neighbor algorithm error-corrected the raw reads and collapsed the reads into unique sequences, merging closely related sequences to remove PCR and sequencing errors. CDR3 sequences were aligned to IMGT reference sequences to assign V, D and J gene segments. For a sequence to be retained, at least a six-nucleotide match to both a V gene segment and a J gene segment was required. A rearrangement counted as productive if the CDR3 had no stop codons and remained in frame with V and J, and every other rearrangement counted as non-productive. Following IMGT convention, CDR3 was defined as the stretch from the second conserved V-encoded cysteine up to the conserved J-encoded phenylalanine. The earlier analysis of 587 of the donors excluded any sequence lacking an unambiguous match to a single V gene segment. In an earlier analysis of 500 to 750 of the donors, V segments were called functional above 56.7% productive rearrangements and were called segregating when the between-donor standard deviation exceeded 5%. A statistical classification framework was developed to diagnose cytomegalovirus status using the catalog of TCR beta chain sequences. In a later analysis, TCR nucleotide sequences were compared against IMGT/GENE-DB human TR gene sequences so that V and J genes could be assigned. The TCRdist pipeline was used in a later analysis to assign CDR3 sequences and most-parsimonious VDJ recombination scenarios. A later analysis defined each TCR beta chain by its CDR3 amino acid sequence plus V-gene family, and excluded reads lacking a unique V-gene family. A later analysis removed 550 to 650 highly shared, low-generation-probability nucleotide sequences to deal with suspected cross-contamination and a sequencing artifact. A later analysis calculated a clonal expansion index for each public chain from normalized within-repertoire ranks of inferred template counts. A later analysis computed generation probabilities with a VDJ recombination model fitted to out-of-frame rearrangements, and checked the results against IGoR. In a later analysis, TCR-TCR, TCR-HLA and TCR-CMV co-occurrence was scored with hypergeometric tests, and a repertoire-size bias correction was applied to TCR pairs. To estimate false discovery rates, a later analysis permuted the HLA or CMV assignments 20 times. In a later analysis, co-occurring TCRs were grouped with DBSCAN, and TCRdist sequence similarity was added when clustering was performed within HLA-allele-positive subsets. Repertoires with fewer than 30,000 or more than 120,000 public chains were left out of co-occurrence clustering, as were five repertoires with anomalous nucleotide sharing. TCRdb mirrors the immuneACCESS table, restricted to in-frame sequences. Some clones are absent from its copies; in checked studies, under half trace to an unresolved V gene, and the reason for the others is unknown. For V, J and clone size, that table is used; D and trimming come from the DNA. For this sample the table gives about 130,000 clones, of which around three quarters were detected only once. The ten largest clones take up 1% of the sample.

The germline V gene (reference sequence) specifies GTSNPN as CDR1 and SVGIG as CDR2. The CDR3 spans 13 residues, from the cysteine through the phenylalanine. Kept here is only the CDR3 DNA, which spans 39 bases and is read in frame from base 1. Trimmed from V: 2 bases; trimmed from J: 1 base; junction bases lacking a gene match: 1. The source is a man aged 35 to 55 in good health and CMV-seronegative. The chain is assembled from TRBV30 and TRBJ1-1, and TRBD1 matches 7 of the central bases. Sequencing was done on a sample of PBMCs. The CDR3 here reads CAWSRTGNTEAFF. The nucleotide sequence is given as TGTGCCTGGAGTCGGACAGGGAACACTGAAGCTTTCTTT.